This entry features one T cell receptor (beta chain) sequence. The data were taken from a study of blood T cell repertoires in COVID-19. Overall study: COVID-19 samples from acute and convalescent phases originated in the United States, Italy and Spain. T cells, B-cell-depleted T cells, or PBMCs provided the cDNA or gDNA that served as material.

The CDR3 is 13 residues long. The V and J ends lost 4 bases and 4 bases, in that order; junction bases with no gene match: 2. Looked up from germline, CDR1 is SGHTA and CDR2 is FQGNSA. In the original analysis: Amplification of reference gene primers provided the estimated nucleated cell counts. Sequencing used immunoSEQ multiplex PCR; TCRdb keeps in-frame clones, though not all of them. V and J calls and clone size follow that table, whereas D and trimming were derived from the DNA. The sample shows 180,000 or so clones, more than 75% of them seen only once. Sequenced: peripheral blood. The rearrangement joins TRBV7-2 to TRBJ1-1; 8 nucleotides line up with TRBD1. The source is a woman in her 70s with acute or convalescent COVID-19. The CDR3 nucleotides read TGTGCCAGCAGCTCCGACAGGGGCACTGAAGCTTTCTTT. This codes for CASSSDRGTEAFF.